The 5 T cell receptor beta chains presented below share a single source sample, sequenced in a study of beta chain features in type 1 diabetes. General study findings and limits: Moderate yet significant TCRB CDR3 shortening was seen in Type 1 diabetes patients in all four CD4+ subsets.

Their target antigens are unknown. Every bit of the isolated RNA underwent reverse transcription, so sequencing read expressed TCRB transcripts. The data were produced by immunoSEQ multiplex PCR, yet TCRdb's version contains in-frame clones alone and is incomplete. The repertoire has approximately 600,000 clones, about an eighth of them found once; the top ten carry around 0.12%. Sequencing input: naive CD4+ T cells from blood. The receptors here all came from a young man with type 1 diabetes.

The chain employs TRBV18 and TRBJ2-3; TRBD1 aligns across 8 bases. In germline, CDR1 is KGHSH, CDR2 LQKENI. CDR3 length equals 17 residues. The ends lost 3 bases at V and 0 bases at J; junction bases unmatched: 8. The CDR3 here is CASSPPNQGASTDTQYF. CDR3 coding DNA: TGTGCCAGCTCACCTCCGAACCAGGGGGCGAGCACAGATACGCAGTATTTT. Combining the CDR3 with reference TRBV18 and TRBJ2-3 gives the whole variable domain NAGVMQNPRHLVRRRGQEARLRCSPMKGHSHVYWYRQLPEEGLKFMVYLQKENIIDESGMPKERFSAEFPKEGPSILRIQQVVRGDSAAYFCASSPPNQGASTDTQYFGPGTRLTVL.

The chain has TRBV2 and TRBJ2-7, with 8 bases lining up with TRBD1. V lost 7 bases to trimming and J lost 0 bases; unmatched junction nucleotides: 8. CDR1 and CDR2 (germline): SNHLY, FYNNEI. The CDR3 is made up of 15 amino acids. CDR3: CASTGTGQASYEQYF. The CDR3 DNA is TGTGCCAGCACCGGGACAGGCCAGGCCTCCTACGAGCAGTACTTC. The full variable domain, its missing parts supplied by reference TRBV2 and TRBJ2-7, is EPEVTQTPSHQVTQMGQEVILRCVPISNHLYFYWYRQILGQKVEFLVSFYNNEISEKSEIFDDQFSVERPDGSNFTLKIRSTKLEDSAMYFCASTGTGQASYEQYFGPGTRLTVT.

This chain joins TRBV9 and TRBJ2-3; tentative D call: TRBD2 (5 bases). Trimming took off 4 bases at V and 0 bases at J, with 12 bases between the two ends. CDR3 length: 15 residues. Looked up from germline, CDR1 is SGDLS and CDR2 is YYNGEE. CDR3 nucleotide sequence: TGTGCCAGCAGCCCGACGGGGTTAAGCACAGATACGCAGTATTTT. Translated: CASSPTGLSTDTQYF.

This chain links TRBV9 with TRBJ1-2; no reliable D call. V was trimmed by 0 bases and J by 7 bases, leaving 19 bases between them. The CDR3 runs 16 residues. The germline V gene has CDR1 SGDLS and CDR2 YYNGEE. In DNA, the CDR3 is TGTGCCAGCAGCGTAGAATCGACCAGTCGTTCCCGTGGCTACACCTTC. Protein sequence: CASSVESTSRSRGYTF. Supplemented by reference TRBV9 and TRBJ1-2, the full variable domain reads DSGVTQTPKHLITATGQRVTLRCSPRSGDLSVYWYQQSLDQGLQFLIQYYNGEERAKGNILERFSAQQFPDLHSELNLSSLELGDSALYFCASSVESTSRSRGYTFGSGTRLTVV.

The genes are TRBV29-1 and TRBJ1-2; D perhaps matches TRBD1 (5 bases). Germline-derived CDR1 and CDR2 are SQVTM and ANQGSEA. The V and J ends lost 8 bases and 3 bases respectively, with 13 bases between them. The CDR3 has 12 residues. CDR3 nucleotide sequence: TGCAGCTCCGAAAGGGGTGACTATGGCTACACCTTC. Its protein is CSSERGDYGYTF.